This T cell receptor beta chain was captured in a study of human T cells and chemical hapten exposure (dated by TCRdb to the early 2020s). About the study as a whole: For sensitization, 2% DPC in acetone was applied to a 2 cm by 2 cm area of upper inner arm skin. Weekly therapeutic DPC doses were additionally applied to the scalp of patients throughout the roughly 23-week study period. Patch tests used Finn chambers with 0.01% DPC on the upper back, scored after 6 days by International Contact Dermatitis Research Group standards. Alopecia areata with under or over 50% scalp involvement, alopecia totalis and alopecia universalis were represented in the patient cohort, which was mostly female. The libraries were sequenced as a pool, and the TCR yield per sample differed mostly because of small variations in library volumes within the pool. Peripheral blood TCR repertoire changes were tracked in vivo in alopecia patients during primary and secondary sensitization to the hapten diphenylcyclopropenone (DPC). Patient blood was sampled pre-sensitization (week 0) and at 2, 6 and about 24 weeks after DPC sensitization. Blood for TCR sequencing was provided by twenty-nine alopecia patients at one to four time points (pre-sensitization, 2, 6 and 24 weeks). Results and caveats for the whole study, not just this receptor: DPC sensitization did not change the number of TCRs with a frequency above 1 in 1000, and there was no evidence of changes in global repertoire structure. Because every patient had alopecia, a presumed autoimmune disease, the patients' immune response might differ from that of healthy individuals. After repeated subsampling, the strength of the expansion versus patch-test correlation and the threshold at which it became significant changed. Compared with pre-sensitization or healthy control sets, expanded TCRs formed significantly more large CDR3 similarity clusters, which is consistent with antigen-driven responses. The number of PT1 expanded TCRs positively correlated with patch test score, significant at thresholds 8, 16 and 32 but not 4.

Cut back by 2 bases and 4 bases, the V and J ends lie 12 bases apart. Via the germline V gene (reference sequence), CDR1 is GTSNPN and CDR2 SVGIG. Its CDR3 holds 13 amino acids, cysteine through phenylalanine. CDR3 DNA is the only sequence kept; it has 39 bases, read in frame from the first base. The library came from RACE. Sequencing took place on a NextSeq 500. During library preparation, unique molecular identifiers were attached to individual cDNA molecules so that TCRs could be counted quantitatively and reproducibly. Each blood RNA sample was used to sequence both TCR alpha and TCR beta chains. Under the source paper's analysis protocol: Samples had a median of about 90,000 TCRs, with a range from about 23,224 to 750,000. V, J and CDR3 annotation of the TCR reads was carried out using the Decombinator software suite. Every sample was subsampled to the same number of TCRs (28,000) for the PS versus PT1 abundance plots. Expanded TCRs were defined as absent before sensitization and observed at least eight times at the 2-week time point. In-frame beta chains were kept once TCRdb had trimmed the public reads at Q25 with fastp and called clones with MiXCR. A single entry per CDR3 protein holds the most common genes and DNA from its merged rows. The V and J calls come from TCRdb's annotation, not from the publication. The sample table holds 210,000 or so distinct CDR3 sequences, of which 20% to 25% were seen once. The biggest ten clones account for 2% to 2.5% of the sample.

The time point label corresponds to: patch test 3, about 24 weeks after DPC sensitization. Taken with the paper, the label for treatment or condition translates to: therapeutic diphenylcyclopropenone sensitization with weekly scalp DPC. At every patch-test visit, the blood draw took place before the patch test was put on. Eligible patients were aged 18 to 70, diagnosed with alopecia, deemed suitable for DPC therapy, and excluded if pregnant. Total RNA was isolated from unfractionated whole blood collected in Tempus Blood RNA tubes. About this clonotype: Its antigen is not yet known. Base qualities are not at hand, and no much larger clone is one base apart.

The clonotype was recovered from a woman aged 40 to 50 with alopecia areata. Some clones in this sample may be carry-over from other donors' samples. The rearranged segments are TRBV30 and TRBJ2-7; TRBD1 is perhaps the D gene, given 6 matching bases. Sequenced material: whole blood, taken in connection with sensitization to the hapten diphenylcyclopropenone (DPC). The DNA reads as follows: TGTGCCTGGAGTTCAGGGCAGGGGTACGAGCAGTACTTC. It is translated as CAWSSGQGYEQYF.